This TCR beta chain stems from a study of Ad26.COV2.S vaccination and SARS-CoV-2 variants. Study-level background: Donor had been placed in the Ad26.COV2.S arm of the COV1001 trial. Ad26.COV2.S was injected intramuscularly once or twice, 56 days apart. Notes on the study in general: An underestimation of total T cell responses may have resulted from the TCR breadth and depth analyses. Reportedly, after vaccination the spike-specific CD8+ and CD4+ T cell responses displayed substantial breadth.

A word on this clone: Its antigen is as yet unknown.

As for treatment: about 20 received Ad26.COV2.S at low or high dose, single or two shots; roughly five received placebo; per-sample allocation not given. Following the first vaccine or placebo injection, samples were taken on day 63. This CDR3 is 16 amino acids long. Germline V gene lookup returns CDR1 KGHDR and CDR2 SFDVKD. The V and J ends lost 3 bases and 8 bases, in that order; junction bases with no gene match: 9. Only in-frame clones appear in the TCRdb table, and some are missing; sequencing was by immunoSEQ multiplex PCR. The table includes about 680,000 clones, around 89% detected once. This specimen was peripheral blood, taken in a trial of Ad26.COV2.S vaccine versus placebo. This receptor was obtained from a person aged 18 to 59 who received the Ad26.COV2.S COVID-19 vaccine or a placebo. The rearrangement links TRBV24-1 to TRBJ1-4; TRBD1 matches 9 bases. CDR3 amino acids: CATSDRDGTGNEKLFF. The CDR3 nucleotides are TGTGCCACCAGTGATCGCGACGGGACAGGGAACGAAAAACTGTTTTTT.